The rows below give T cell receptor beta chains drawn from one sample of a study of a mutant IDH1 vaccine in newly diagnosed glioma. The table came from immunoSEQ multiplex PCR; TCRdb's copy has only in-frame clones and leaves some out. The table records approximately 110,000 clones, roughly 90% of them present only once. Their cognate antigens are unknown. Specimen: PBMCs, collected from a glioma patient whose treatment included an IDH1 peptide vaccine. Source of these receptors: a woman aged 50 to 65 with glioma. The conserved cysteine and the conserved F or W are not part of the CDR3 here.

TRBV5-6,TRBJ1-5,ASSLSTGRRQPQH
TRBV5-1,TRBJ1-4,ASSLAAGGEKLF
TRBV30,TRBJ1-4,AWSDPGQNEKLF
TRBV9,TRBJ2-1,ASSGSSGSSYNEQF
TRBV6-5,TRBJ2-2,ASSYSLRNTGELF
TRBV20-1,TRBJ2-7,SARTPYEQY
TRBV6-1,TRBJ1-1,ASTPSPNTEAF
TRBV19,TRBJ1-3,ASSKTGATENTIY
TRBV4-1,TRBJ2-1,ASSPRTSGPYNEQF
TRBV5-6,TRBJ2-1,ASSFYNEQF
TRBV6-6,TRBJ2-7,ASSRDFYEQY
TRBV9,TRBJ2-2,ASSVGLGRGVNTGELF
TRBV5-6,TRBJ1-3,ASSLDRGQRNTIY
TRBV6-1,TRBJ2-7,ASLAGNYEQY
TRBV28,TRBJ1-2,ASSPPPEMGGYT
TRBV5-1,TRBJ2-7,ASSPDRGVAYEQY
TRBV29-1,TRBJ2-7,SVPTSGTPDEQY
TRBV6-6,TRBJ2-3,ATGGGFTDTQY
TRBV5-1,TRBJ2-7,ASSGSSGRPYEQY
TRBV4-2,TRBJ2-7,ASSQGSNEQY
TRBV19,TRBJ2-1,ASSMGGSSYNEQF
TRBV5-4,TRBJ2-2,ASSAGTGDTGELF
TRBV19,-,ASSIGQGIYEQY
TRBV2,TRBJ2-3,ASGRDTQY
TRBV27,TRBJ2-7,ASSLSIKGLAAYEQY
TRBV29-1,TRBJ2-5,STLVSGSETQY
TRBV4-2,TRBJ2-1,ASSQELAEFYNEQF
TRBV5-1,TRBJ2-7,ASSFWSGRNSYEQY
TRBV6-1,TRBJ2-3,ASSKTEADTQY
TRBV13,TRBJ2-7,ASRTGGAGYEQY
TRBV10-3,TRBJ2-3,AIGGWVAGEDTQY
TRBV7-3,TRBJ1-2,ASSSRGQGIDGYT
TRBV27,TRBJ2-5,ASSGGTAWETQY
TRBV7-3,TRBJ1-2,ASSPTGDNGYT
TRBV5-1,TRBJ2-7,ASSRDRAIDEQY
TRBV18,TRBJ2-1,ASSPRTSGSYNEQF
TRBV5-5,TRBJ1-1,ASSWMVNTEAF
TRBV6-5,TRBJ1-1,ASSGTLNTEAF
TRBV18,TRBJ2-5,ASSPPGTANQETQY
TRBV5-1,TRBJ1-3,ASSLGWGSSGNTIY
TRBV5-4,TRBJ2-1,ASSSPGTSGSYNEQF
TRBV19,TRBJ1-1,ASSIDRDGTEAF
TRBV28,TRBJ2-4,ASSPFGEAKNIQY
TRBV6-6,TRBJ2-1,ASTGLAGNNEQF
TRBV28,TRBJ2-5,ASSLLYQETQY
TRBV5-4,TRBJ2-6,ASSFQRSSGANVLT
TRBV5-1,TRBJ2-6,ASSLSPTSSGANVLT
TRBV9,TRBJ2-3,ASSVDATDTQY
TRBV28,TRBJ2-5,ASSFPLGLAGRETQY
TRBV7-2,TRBJ2-5,ASRPARASTVQETQY
TRBV11-2,TRBJ1-2,ASSLQGDGGYT
TRBV5-6,TRBJ2-2,ASSEGPNTGELF
TRBV5-1,TRBJ2-5,ASSLDRQETQY
TRBV28,TRBJ2-3,ASSPRDTSPTDTQY
TRBV6-1,TRBJ1-2,ASSEGGHYGYT
TRBV9,TRBJ2-3,ASSVGAGSTDTQY
TRBV5-4,TRBJ2-2,ASSPPGQGKTGELF
TRBV7-9,TRBJ2-1,ASSLTPGPREQF
TRBV7-8,TRBJ2-7,ASSSREEPYEQY